This TCR beta chain comes out of a study of T cell responses to AZD1222 COVID-19 vaccine. Profiling relied on immunoSEQ multiplex PCR, and the TCRdb table lists in-frame clones only, not all of them. Here the sample spans around 150,000 clones, over 80% being singletons. As to this clone: Its antigen is still unknown.

Study conclusions and caveats: Unmutated variant regions are reportedly the target of nearly half of TCRs that are spike-specific. Spike-specific TCR breadth and depth rose after two AZD1222 doses. Baseline antibody screening turned up just six or seven seropositive AZD1222 recipients. Repertoires were collected only later (after the peak T cell response had occurred).

The V segment lost 5 bases and the J segment 6 bases; nucleotides outside the gene matches: 6. CDR3 length: 14 amino acids. The germline V gene has CDR1 SGHTA and CDR2 FQGNSA. Sequencing used peripheral blood, obtained 28 days after the second AZD1222 dose. This receptor was identified in an adult who received the AZD1222 COVID-19 vaccine. This rearrangement joins TRBV7-2 to TRBJ2-1, with TRBD2 matching 8 bases. The CDR3 coding sequence is TGTGCCAGCAGCCCTGGACTAGCATCCAATGAGCAGTTCTTC. The encoded protein is CASSPGLASNEQFF.